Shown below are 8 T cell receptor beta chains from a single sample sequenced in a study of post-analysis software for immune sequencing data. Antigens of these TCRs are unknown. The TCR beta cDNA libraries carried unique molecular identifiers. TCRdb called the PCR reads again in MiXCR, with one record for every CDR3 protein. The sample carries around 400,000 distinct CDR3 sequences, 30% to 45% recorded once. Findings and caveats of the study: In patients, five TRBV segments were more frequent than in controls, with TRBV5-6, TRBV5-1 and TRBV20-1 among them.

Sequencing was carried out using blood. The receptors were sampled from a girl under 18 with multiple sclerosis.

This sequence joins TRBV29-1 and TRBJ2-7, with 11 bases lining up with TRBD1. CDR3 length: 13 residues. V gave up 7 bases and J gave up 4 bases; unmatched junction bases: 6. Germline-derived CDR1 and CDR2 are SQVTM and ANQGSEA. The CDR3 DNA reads TGCAGCGCTTCGGGACAGGGGGGGTACGAGCAGTACTTC. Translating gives CSASGQGGYEQYF.

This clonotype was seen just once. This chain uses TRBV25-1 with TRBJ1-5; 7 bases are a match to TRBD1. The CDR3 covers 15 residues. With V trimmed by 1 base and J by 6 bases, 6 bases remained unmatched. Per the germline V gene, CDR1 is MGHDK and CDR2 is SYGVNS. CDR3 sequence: CASSEWEGAGQPQHF. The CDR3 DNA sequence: TGTGCCAGCAGTGAATGGGAGGGGGCGGGTCAGCCCCAGCATTTT.

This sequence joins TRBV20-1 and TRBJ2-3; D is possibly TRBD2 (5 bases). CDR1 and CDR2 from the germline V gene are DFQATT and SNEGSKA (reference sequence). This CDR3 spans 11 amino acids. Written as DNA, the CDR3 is TGCACCCCGGGGAACCCAGATACGCAGTATTTT. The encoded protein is CTPGNPDTQYF.

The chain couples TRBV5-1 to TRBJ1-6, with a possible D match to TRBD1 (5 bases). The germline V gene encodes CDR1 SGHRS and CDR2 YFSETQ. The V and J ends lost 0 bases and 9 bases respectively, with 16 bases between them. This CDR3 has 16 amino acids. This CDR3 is CASSLVARVKGSPLHF. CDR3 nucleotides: TGCGCCAGCAGCTTGGTAGCCAGGGTGAAGGGTTCACCCCTCCACTTT.

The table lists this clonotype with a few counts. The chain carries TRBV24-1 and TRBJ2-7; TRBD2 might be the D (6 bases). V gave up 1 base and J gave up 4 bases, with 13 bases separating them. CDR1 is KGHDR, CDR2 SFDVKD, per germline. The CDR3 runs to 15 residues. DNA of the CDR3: TGTGCCACCAGTGATTTTCAAGGAGGGACGTACGAGCAGTACTTC. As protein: CATSDFQGGTYEQYF.

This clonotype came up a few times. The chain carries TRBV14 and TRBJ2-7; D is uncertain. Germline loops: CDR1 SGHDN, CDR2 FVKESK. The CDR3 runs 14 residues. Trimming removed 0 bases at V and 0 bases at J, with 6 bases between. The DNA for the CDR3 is TGTGCCAGCAGCCAAGATCACCACTCCTACGAGCAGTACTTC. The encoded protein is CASSQDHHSYEQYF.

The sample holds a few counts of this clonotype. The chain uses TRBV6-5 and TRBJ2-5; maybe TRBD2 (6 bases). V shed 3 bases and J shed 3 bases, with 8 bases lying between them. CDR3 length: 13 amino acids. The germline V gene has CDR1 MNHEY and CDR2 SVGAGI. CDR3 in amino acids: CASSYGGKETQYF. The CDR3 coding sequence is TGTGCCAGCAGTTATGGAGGGAAAGAGACCCAGTACTTC.

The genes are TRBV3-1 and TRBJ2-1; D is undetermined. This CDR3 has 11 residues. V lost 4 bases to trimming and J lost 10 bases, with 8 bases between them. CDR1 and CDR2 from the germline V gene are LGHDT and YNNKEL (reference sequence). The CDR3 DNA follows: TGTGCCAGCAGCCGCGTTGGGGAGCAGTTCTTC. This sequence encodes CASSRVGEQFF.